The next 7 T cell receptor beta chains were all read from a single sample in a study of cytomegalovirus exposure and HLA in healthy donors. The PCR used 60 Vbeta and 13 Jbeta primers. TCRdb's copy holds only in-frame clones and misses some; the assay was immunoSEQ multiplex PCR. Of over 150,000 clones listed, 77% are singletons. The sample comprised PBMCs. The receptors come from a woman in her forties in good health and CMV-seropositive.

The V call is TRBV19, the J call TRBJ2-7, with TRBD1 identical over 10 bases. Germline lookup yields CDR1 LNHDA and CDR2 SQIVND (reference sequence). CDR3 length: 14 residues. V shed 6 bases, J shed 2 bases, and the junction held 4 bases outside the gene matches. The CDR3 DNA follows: TGTGCCAGTAGCCTCGGACAGGGGGCCTACGAGCAGTACTTC. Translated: CASSLGQGAYEQYF. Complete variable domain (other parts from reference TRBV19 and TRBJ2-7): DGGITQSPKYLFRKEGQNVTLSCEQNLNHDAMYWYRQDPGQGLRLIYYSQIVNDFQKGDIAEGYSVSREKKESFPLTVTSAQKNPTAFYLCASSLGQGAYEQYFGPGTRLTVT.

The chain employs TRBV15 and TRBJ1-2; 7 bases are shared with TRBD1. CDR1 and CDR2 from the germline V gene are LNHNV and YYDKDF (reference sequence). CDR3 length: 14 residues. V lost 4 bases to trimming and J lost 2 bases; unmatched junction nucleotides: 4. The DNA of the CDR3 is TGTGCCACCAGCACATTGGACAGGAACTATGGCTACACCTTC. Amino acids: CATSTLDRNYGYTF.

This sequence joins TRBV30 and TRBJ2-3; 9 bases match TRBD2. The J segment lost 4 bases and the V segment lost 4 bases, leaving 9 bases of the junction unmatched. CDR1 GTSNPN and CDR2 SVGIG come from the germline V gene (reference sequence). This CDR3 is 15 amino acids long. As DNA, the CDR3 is TGTGCCTGGACTAGCGGGGTTGAAGGACCAGATACGCAGTATTTT. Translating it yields CAWTSGVEGPDTQYF.

CDR3: CASSFRDRDSNEQFF. The CDR3 DNA sequence: TGTGCCAGCAGTTTCCGGGACAGGGACAGCAATGAGCAGTTCTTC. The J gene is TRBJ2-1, the V gene TRBV28; 9 nucleotides agree with TRBD1. The V and J ends lost 3 bases and 6 bases, in that order; junction bases with no gene match: 6. CDR1 MDHEN and CDR2 SYDVKM come from the germline V gene. The CDR3 consists of 15 residues.

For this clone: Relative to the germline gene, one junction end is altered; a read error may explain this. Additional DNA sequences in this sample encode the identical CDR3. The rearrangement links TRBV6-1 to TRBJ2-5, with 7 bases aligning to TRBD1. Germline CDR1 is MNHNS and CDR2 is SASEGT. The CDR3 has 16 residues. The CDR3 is CASSEYERQGQETQYF. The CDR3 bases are TGTGCCAGCAGTGAATATGAGAGACAGGGCCAAGAGACTCAGTACTTC.

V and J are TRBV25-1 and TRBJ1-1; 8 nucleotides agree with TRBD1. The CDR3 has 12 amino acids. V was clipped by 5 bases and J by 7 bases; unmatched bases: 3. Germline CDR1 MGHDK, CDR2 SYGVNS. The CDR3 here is CASSKQGDEAFF. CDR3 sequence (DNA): TGTGCCAGCAGTAAACAGGGGGATGAAGCTTTCTTT.

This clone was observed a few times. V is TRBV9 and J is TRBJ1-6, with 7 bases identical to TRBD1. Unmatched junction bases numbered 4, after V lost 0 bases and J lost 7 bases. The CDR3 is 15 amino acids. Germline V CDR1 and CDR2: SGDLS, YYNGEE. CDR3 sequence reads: CASSVGAGGNSPLHF. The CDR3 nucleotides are TGTGCCAGCAGCGTAGGGGCAGGGGGAAATTCACCCCTCCACTTT.